The rows below give T cell receptor beta chains drawn from one sample of a study of blood T cell repertoires in COVID-19. Produced via immunoSEQ multiplex PCR; TCRdb's table is partial and in-frame only. Of fewer than 120,000 clones listed, 70% to 80% are singletons. The sample comprised peripheral blood. These receptors were collected from a woman aged 55-70 years with acute or convalescent COVID-19. Each CDR3 is given with its conserved first and last residue. The D gene is left open where the match is weak. The size of a clone is reported for some rows only, either as once, few or many, or as a class for expanded clones.

j_call d_call clone_size v_call cdr3_aa cdr3_nt
TRBJ2-5 TRBD1 . TRBV5-1 CASSLEGAGETQYF TGCGCCAGCAGCTTGGAGGGGGCCGGGGAGACCCAGTACTTC
TRBJ1-1 . . TRBV2 CASSEHKNTEAFF TGTGCCAGCAGTGAACACAAGAACACTGAAGCTTTCTTT
TRBJ1-2 TRBD1 . TRBV9 CASSPSTGNYGYTF TGTGCCAGCAGCCCCTCGACAGGGAACTATGGCTACACCTTC
TRBJ2-7 . . TRBV6-5 CASSYSSSRPNYEQYF TGTGCCAGCAGTTACTCGTCCTCGCGGCCAAACTACGAGCAGTACTTC
TRBJ1-2 . . TRBV3-1/TRBV3-2 CASSYSTARGAGYTF TGTGCCAGCAGCTACAGCACGGCCAGGGGCGCCGGCTACACCTTC
TRBJ1-4 . once TRBV18 CASSSTAPKGGEKLFF TGTGCCAGCTCATCGACAGCACCTAAAGGTGGTGAAAAACTGTTTTTT
TRBJ2-5 . . TRBV21-1 CASSKARDSQETQYF TGTGCCAGCAGCAAAGCCAGGGACAGCCAAGAGACCCAGTACTTC
TRBJ2-7 . . TRBV2 CASSAQGYEQYF TGTGCCAGCAGTGCCCAGGGCTACGAGCAGTACTTC
TRBJ2-5 . . TRBV6-5 CASSYSQIQETQYF TGTGCCAGCAGTTACTCCCAGATTCAAGAGACCCAGTACTTC
TRBJ1-2 . . TRBV10-3 CAISEAYGYTF TGTGCCATCAGTGAAGCCTATGGCTACACCTTC
TRBJ1-1 . . TRBV19 CASSIGGGINTEAFF TGTGCCAGTAGTATAGGTGGAGGGATCAACACTGAAGCTTTCTTT
TRBJ1-2 TRBD1 . TRBV5-6 CASSWRTGNYGYTF TGTGCCAGCAGCTGGAGGACAGGGAACTATGGCTACACCTTC
TRBJ1-1 . few TRBV15 CATSSRGRDTEAFF TGTGCCACCAGCAGCCGGGGAAGGGACACTGAAGCTTTCTTT
TRBJ2-2 TRBD1 few TRBV27 CASSWTGAGELFF TGTGCCAGCAGTTGGACAGGGGCCGGGGAGCTGTTTTTT
TRBJ2-5 TRBD2 . TRBV11-2 CASSFASGGAGETQYF TGTGCCAGCAGCTTCGCTAGCGGGGGGGCCGGGGAGACCCAGTACTTC
TRBJ2-1 . few TRBV6-5 CASSYYISGTNEQFF TGTGCCAGCAGTTACTACATCTCCGGGACAAATGAGCAGTTCTTC
TRBJ1-3 . once TRBV6-5 CASSYSGQKNTIYF TGTGCCAGCAGTTACTCGGGGCAGAAAAACACCATATATTTT
TRBJ2-7 TRBD2 once TRBV27 CASSVRTGTSIGYEQYF TGTGCCAGCAGTGTCCGCACCGGGACTAGCATCGGCTACGAGCAGTACTTC
TRBJ2-1 . . TRBV7-2 CASSHTRVENEQFF TGTGCCAGCAGCCATACGAGGGTTGAAAATGAGCAGTTCTTC
TRBJ1-6 . many TRBV7-2 CASSLQGNSPLHF TGTGCCAGCAGCTTACAGGGGAATTCACCCCTCCACTTT
TRBJ1-2 TRBD1 . TRBV19 CASSDRGLYGYTF TGTGCCAGTAGTGACAGGGGGCTCTATGGCTACACCTTC
TRBJ1-1 TRBD1 . TRBV3-1/TRBV3-2 CASSQDSVRGRGLREAFF TGTGCCAGCAGCCAAGATTCAGTCAGGGGGCGCGGGTTGCGTGAAGCTTTCTTT
TRBJ2-7 TRBD1 . TRBV4-2 CASSQDLGTGTYEQYF TGTGCCAGCAGCCAAGATCTTGGGACAGGGACCTACGAGCAGTACTTC
TRBJ2-4 TRBD1 . TRBV5-6 CASSEGQRIVGNIQYF TGTGCCAGCAGCGAGGGACAGAGGATAGTTGGAAACATTCAGTACTTC
TRBJ1-1 . many TRBV7-9 CASSLAGQGKTEAFF TGTGCCAGCAGCTTAGCCGGTCAGGGGAAGACTGAAGCTTTCTTT
TRBJ2-2 TRBD1 few TRBV7-7 CASSLVVGTGIPGELFF TGTGCCAGCAGCTTAGTGGTCGGGACAGGGATCCCCGGGGAGCTGTTTTTT
TRBJ2-2 . . TRBV19 CATKDRRDTGELFF TGTGCCACCAAAGACAGGAGAGACACCGGGGAGCTGTTTTTT
TRBJ1-2 . few TRBV2 CASRGGGGGYTF TGTGCCAGCAGGGGAGGGGGAGGAGGCTACACCTTC
TRBJ1-5 TRBD1 . TRBV6-1 CASSVSGGRGNQPQHF TGTGCCAGCAGTGTATCAGGGGGCAGGGGCAATCAGCCCCAGCATTTT
TRBJ1-2 . . TRBV10-1 CASSRGTYYGYTF TGCGCCAGCAGTAGGGGTACCTATTATGGCTACACCTTC
TRBJ1-1 . few TRBV4-2 CASSQDVVRAGGTEAFF TGTGCCAGCAGCCAAGATGTGGTAAGGGCCGGGGGCACTGAAGCTTTCTTT
TRBJ2-4 . . TRBV5-4 CASSLSPGIMTKNIQYF TGTGCCAGCAGCTTGTCGCCAGGGATAATGACCAAAAACATTCAGTACTTC
TRBJ2-3 TRBD2 . TRBV5-4 CASSRGLAHTDTQYF TGTGCCAGCAGCAGGGGACTAGCCCACACAGATACGCAGTATTTT
TRBJ1-5 TRBD1 few TRBV6-6 CASRGQENQPQHF TGTGCCAGCAGGGGACAGGAGAATCAGCCCCAGCATTTT
TRBJ2-5 TRBD1 . TRBV12-3/TRBV12-4 CASSIDRDGTQYF TGTGCCAGCAGTATAGACAGGGACGGGACCCAGTACTTC